The source of this T cell receptor beta chain is a study of early stage breast cancer tumors. Whole-study context: The ER+/PR+/HER2- tumors included 7 or 8 ductal and a few lobular carcinomas. Around 10-fold was the mean read coverage per sample.

Study-wide findings and caveats: Tumor and normal breast were distinguished via blood comparison in about 85% of the 16 patients. Functional markers like CD4, CD8 and FOXP3 were missed in bulk sequencing.

Remarks on this clone: Its antigen is unknown.

CDR1 MDHEN and CDR2 SYDVKM come from the germline V gene. This CDR3 contains 15 residues. The V segment lost 5 bases and the J segment 5 bases; nucleotides outside the gene matches: 7. Libraries were prepared by immunoSEQ multiplex PCR; TCRdb keeps only in-frame clonotypes and omits some of them. Here the sample spans 45,000 to 50,000 clones, approximately 83% being singletons. This receptor was taken from a person aged 45-60 years with breast cancer. The source material was blood. This chain uses TRBV28 with TRBJ2-7, with 12 bases matching TRBD2. CDR3 coding DNA: TGTGCCAGCAGTCCCTTGACTAGCGGGGGCCACGAGCAGTACTTC. It codes for CASSPLTSGGHEQYF.